A single sample is the source of the 7 T cell receptor beta chains below, sequenced in a study of T cell responses to AZD1222 COVID-19 vaccine. TCRdb keeps only in-frame clones here, not all; method: immunoSEQ multiplex PCR. The sample carries about 110,000 clones, 88% recorded once. The material was peripheral blood, obtained on day 0 of AZD1222 vaccination. The receptors here all came from an adult in good health.

This clone was detected only a few times. V is TRBV7-9 and J is TRBJ2-1, with D perhaps matching TRBD1 or TRBD2 (5 bases each). Germline V lookup: CDR1 SEHNR, CDR2 FQNEAQ (reference sequence). The V gene lost 2 bases and the J gene lost 1 base, with 9 bases spanning the gap. The CDR3 extends over 15 amino acids. Here the CDR3 DNA reads TGTGCCAGCAGCTTAAGAGGGGATTCCTACAATGAGCAGTTCTTC. Translated: CASSLRGDSYNEQFF.

This chain uses TRBV12-3 or TRBV12-4 with TRBJ2-5; D gene ambiguous. The V and J ends lost 5 bases and 1 base respectively, with 8 bases between them. CDR3 length equals 13 residues. DNA for the CDR3: TGTGCCAGCAGTCCGATGGTCCAAGAGACCCAGTACTTC. As protein: CASSPMVQETQYF.

This chain connects TRBV28 to TRBJ1-1; perhaps TRBD1 as D (5 bases). This CDR3 comprises 14 residues. The germline V gene encodes CDR1 MDHEN and CDR2 SYDVKM. V lost 6 bases to trimming and J lost 5 bases, with 16 bases between them. Here the CDR3 reads CASRSGTAETEAFF. The DNA of the CDR3 is TGTGCCAGCAGATCCGGGACGGCCGAGACTGAAGCTTTCTTT.

The chain links TRBV19 to TRBJ2-7, with 8 positions matching TRBD2. Germline trimming cut 6 bases from V and 0 bases from J; bases unmatched to any gene: 7. This CDR3 region has 15 residues. CDR1 and CDR2 from the germline V gene are LNHDA and SQIVND (reference sequence). The CDR3 DNA reads as TGTGCCAGTAGAGACGGGGGGGCCGGCTCCTACGAGCAGTACTTC. This gives the protein CASRDGGAGSYEQYF. The whole variable domain, remainder taken from reference TRBV19 and TRBJ2-7, is DGGITQSPKYLFRKEGQNVTLSCEQNLNHDAMYWYRQDPGQGLRLIYYSQIVNDFQKGDIAEGYSVSREKKESFPLTVTSAQKNPTAFYLCASRDGGAGSYEQYFGPGTRLTVT.

J is TRBJ2-7 and V is TRBV7-9, with TRBD1 identical over 7 bases. This CDR3 region has 16 residues. CDR1 SEHNR and CDR2 FQNEAQ come from the germline V gene (reference sequence). V trimming: 1 base; J trimming: 3 bases; junction bases outside the gene matches: 9. The CDR3 reads CASSLGLAGGVYEQYF. As DNA, the CDR3 is TGTGCCAGCAGCTTAGGTCTCGCAGGGGGAGTCTACGAGCAGTACTTC.

The chain employs TRBV6-5 and TRBJ2-7, with D hard to call. The CDR3 is 12 residues long. The V and J ends lost 7 bases and 6 bases respectively, with 13 bases between them. Germline V gene lookup returns CDR1 MNHEY and CDR2 SVGAGI. CDR3 amino acids: CASKRPDGEQYF. The CDR3 DNA reads as TGTGCCAGCAAACGACCCGACGGCGAGCAGTACTTC.

The V gene is TRBV6-5, the J gene TRBJ2-7; a weak D match, TRBD2 (6 bases). CDR1 and CDR2 (germline): MNHEY, SVGAGI. The CDR3 is 14 amino acids. The V gene lost 7 bases and the J gene lost 1 base, with 14 bases spanning the gap. In DNA, the CDR3 is TGTGCCAGCACCACCTCCGGGGGATCCTACGAGCAGTACTTC. Protein sequence: CASTTSGGSYEQYF.